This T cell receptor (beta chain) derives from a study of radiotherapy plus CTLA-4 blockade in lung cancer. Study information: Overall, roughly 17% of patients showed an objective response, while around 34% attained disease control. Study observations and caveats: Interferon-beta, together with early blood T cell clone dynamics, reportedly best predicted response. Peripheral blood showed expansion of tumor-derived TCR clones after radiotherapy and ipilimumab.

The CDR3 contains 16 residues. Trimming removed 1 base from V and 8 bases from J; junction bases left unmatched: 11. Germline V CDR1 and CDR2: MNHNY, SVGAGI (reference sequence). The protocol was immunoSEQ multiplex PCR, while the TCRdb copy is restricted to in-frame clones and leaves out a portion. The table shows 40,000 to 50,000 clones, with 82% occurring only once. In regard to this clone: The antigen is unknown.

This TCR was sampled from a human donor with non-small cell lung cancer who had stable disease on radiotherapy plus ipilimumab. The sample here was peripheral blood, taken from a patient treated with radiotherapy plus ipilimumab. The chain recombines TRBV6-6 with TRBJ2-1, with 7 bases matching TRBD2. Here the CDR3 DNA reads TGTGCCAGCAGTTACTTCCAGGTAGCGGGTTTACATGAGCAGTTCTTC. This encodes CASSYFQVAGLHEQFF.